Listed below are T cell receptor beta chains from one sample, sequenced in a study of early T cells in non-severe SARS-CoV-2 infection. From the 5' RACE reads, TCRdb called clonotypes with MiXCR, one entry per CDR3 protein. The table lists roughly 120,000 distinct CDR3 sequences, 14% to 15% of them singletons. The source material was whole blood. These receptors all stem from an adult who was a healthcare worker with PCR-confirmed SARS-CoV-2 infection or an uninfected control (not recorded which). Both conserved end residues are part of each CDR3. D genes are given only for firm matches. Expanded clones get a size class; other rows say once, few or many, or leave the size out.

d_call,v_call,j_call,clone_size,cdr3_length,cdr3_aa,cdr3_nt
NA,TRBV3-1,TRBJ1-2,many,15,CASSQAVLTNYGYTF,TGTGCCAGCAGCCAAGCTGTACTGACAAACTATGGCTACACCTTC
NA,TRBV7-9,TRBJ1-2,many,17,CASSLAPYKGKEYGYTF,TGTGCCAGCAGCTTAGCCCCATACAAAGGGAAGGAATATGGCTACACCTTC
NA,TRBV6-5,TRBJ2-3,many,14,CASSYGGPTDTQYF,TGTGCCAGCAGTTACGGGGGCCCCACAGATACGCAGTATTTT
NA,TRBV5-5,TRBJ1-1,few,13,CASGLALRPEAFF,TGTGCCAGCGGATTGGCCCTTAGGCCTGAAGCTTTCTTT
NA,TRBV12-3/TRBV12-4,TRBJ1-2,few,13,CASTQGLFYGYTF,TGTGCCAGCACTCAAGGACTCTTCTATGGCTACACCTTC
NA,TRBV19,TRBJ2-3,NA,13,CASSTLQGGTQCF,TGTGCCAGTAGTACCCTCCAGGGGGGAACGCAGTGTTTT
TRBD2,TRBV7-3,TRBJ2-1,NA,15,CASSLTSGGYNEQFF,TGTGCCAGCAGCTTGACTAGCGGGGGTTACAATGAGCAGTTCTTC
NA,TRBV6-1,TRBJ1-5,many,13,CASSALFGQPQHF,TGTGCCAGCAGTGCGCTTTTCGGTCAGCCCCAGCATTTT
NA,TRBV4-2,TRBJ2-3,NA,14,CASSPGTVTDTQYF,TGTGCCAGCAGCCCCGGGACTGTCACAGATACGCAGTATTTT
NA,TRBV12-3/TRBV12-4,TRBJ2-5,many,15,CASRLGDGYQETQYF,TGTGCCAGCAGGCTGGGCGATGGGTACCAAGAGACCCAGTACTTC
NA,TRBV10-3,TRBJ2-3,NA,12,CAISDPGGTQYF,TGTGCCATCAGTGACCCCGGAGGTACGCAGTATTTT
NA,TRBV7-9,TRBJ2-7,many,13,CASSPTRGGEQYF,TGTGCCAGCAGCCCAACCAGGGGGGGCGAGCAGTACTTC
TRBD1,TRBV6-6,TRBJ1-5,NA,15,CASSGQGYSNQPQHF,TGTGCCAGCAGTGGACAGGGATATAGCAATCAGCCCCAGCATTTT
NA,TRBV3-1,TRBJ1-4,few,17,CASSQERGRGSNEKLFF,TGTGCCAGCAGCCAAGAGCGGGGGAGAGGGAGTAATGAAAAACTGTTTTTT
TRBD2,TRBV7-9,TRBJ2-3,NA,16,CASSLMRGGRADTQYF,TGTGCCAGCAGCTTGATGCGGGGGGGCCGAGCAGATACGCAGTATTTT
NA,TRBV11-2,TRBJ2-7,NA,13,CASSLNSGAEQYF,TGTGCCAGCAGCTTAAATTCAGGGGCCGAGCAGTACTTC
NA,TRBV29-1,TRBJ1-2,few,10,CSVDTYGYTF,TGCAGCGTTGACACCTATGGCTACACCTTC
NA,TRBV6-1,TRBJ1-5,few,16,CASSEAPVVGSQPQHF,TGTGCCAGCAGTGAAGCCCCGGTGGTCGGGAGTCAGCCCCAGCATTTT
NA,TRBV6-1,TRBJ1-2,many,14,CASSEGLANYGYTF,TGTGCCAGCAGTGAAGGACTAGCTAACTATGGCTACACCTTC
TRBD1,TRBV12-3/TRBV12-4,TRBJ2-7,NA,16,CASSLAPGQGYYEQYF,TGTGCCAGCAGTTTAGCTCCGGGACAGGGCTACTACGAGCAGTACTTC
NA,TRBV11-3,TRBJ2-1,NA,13,CASSLIPQGEQFF,TGTGCCAGCAGCTTGATCCCCCAAGGTGAGCAGTTCTTC
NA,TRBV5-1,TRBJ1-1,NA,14,CASSVGHRNTEAFF,TGCGCCAGCAGCGTGGGACACAGGAACACTGAAGCTTTCTTT
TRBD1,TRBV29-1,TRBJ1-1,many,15,CSVALDRGRHTEAFF,TGCAGCGTTGCCCTCGACAGGGGGCGTCACACTGAAGCTTTCTTT
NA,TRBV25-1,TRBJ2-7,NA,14,CASSERGQPYEQYF,TGTGCCAGCAGTGAACGAGGACAGCCCTACGAGCAGTACTTC
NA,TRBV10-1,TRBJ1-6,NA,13,CASSDNNNSPLHF,TGCGCCAGCAGCGACAACAATAATTCACCCCTCCACTTT
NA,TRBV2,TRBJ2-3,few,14,CASTWDLSSDTQYF,TGTGCCAGCACCTGGGACCTTTCTTCGGATACGCAGTATTTT
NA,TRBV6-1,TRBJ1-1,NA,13,CASRSEANTEAFF,TGTGCCAGCAGATCGGAGGCGAACACTGAAGCTTTCTTT
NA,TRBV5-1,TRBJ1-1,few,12,CASSLDYTEAFF,TGCGCCAGCAGCTTGGATTACACTGAAGCTTTCTTT
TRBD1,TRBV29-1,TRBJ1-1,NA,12,CSAQGAITEAFF,TGCAGCGCACAGGGGGCTATCACTGAAGCTTTCTTT
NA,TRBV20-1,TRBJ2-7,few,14,CSARDPRHPYEQYF,TGCAGTGCTAGAGACCCTAGACACCCCTACGAGCAGTACTTC
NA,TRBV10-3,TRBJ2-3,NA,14,CAISDVIFPDTQYF,TGTGCCATCAGTGACGTCATTTTCCCAGATACGCAGTATTTT
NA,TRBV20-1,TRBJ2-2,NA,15,CSAISGGLDTGELFF,TGCAGTGCTATCAGTGGGGGGCTCGACACCGGGGAGCTGTTTTTT
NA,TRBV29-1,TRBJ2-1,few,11,CSVGGMNEQFF,TGCAGCGTTGGGGGTATGAATGAGCAGTTCTTC
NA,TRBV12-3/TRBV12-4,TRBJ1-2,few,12,CASTLDGIGYTF,TGTGCCAGCACTTTGGACGGGATTGGCTACACCTTC
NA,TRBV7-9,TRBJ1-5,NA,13,CASSLSGPRPQHF,TGTGCCAGCAGCTTATCCGGCCCCCGGCCCCAGCATTTT
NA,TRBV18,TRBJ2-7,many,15,CASSPTPGISYEQYF,TGTGCCAGCTCACCGACCCCGGGTATCTCCTACGAGCAGTACTTC
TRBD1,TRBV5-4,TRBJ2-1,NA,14,CASRRQGASAEQFF,TGTGCCAGCAGACGACAGGGGGCGTCTGCTGAGCAGTTCTTC
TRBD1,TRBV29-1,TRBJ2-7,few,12,CSVGQGGSEQYF,TGCAGCGTAGGACAGGGGGGTTCCGAGCAGTACTTC
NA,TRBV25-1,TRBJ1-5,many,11,CARRKGQPQHF,TGTGCCCGCAGGAAGGGGCAGCCCCAGCATTTT
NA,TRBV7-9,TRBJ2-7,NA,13,CASSPGVPNEQYF,TGTGCCAGCAGCCCGGGGGTTCCGAACGAGCAGTACTTC
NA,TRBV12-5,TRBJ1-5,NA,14,CASGLETSNQPQHF,TGTGCTAGTGGTTTGGAGACGAGCAATCAGCCCCAGCATTTT
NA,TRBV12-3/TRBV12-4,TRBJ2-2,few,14,CASSLSLATGELFF,TGTGCCAGCAGTCTATCTTTGGCCACCGGGGAGCTGTTTTTT
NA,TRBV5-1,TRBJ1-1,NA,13,CASSLDEGTEAFF,TGCGCCAGCAGCTTGGATGAGGGCACTGAAGCTTTCTTT
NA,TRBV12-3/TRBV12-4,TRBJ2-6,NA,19,CASSLRKTAFLSGANVLTF,TGTGCCAGCAGTTTGCGAAAGACAGCCTTTCTCTCTGGGGCCAACGTCCTGACTTTC
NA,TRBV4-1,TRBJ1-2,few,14,CASSQGHGNYGYTF,TGCGCCAGCAGCCAGGGACACGGAAACTATGGCTACACCTTC
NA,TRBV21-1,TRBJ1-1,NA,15,CARGGPRQRGTEAFF,TGTGCCCGTGGAGGGCCCAGACAACGGGGGACTGAAGCTTTCTTT
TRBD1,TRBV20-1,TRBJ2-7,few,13,CSALPGQGGEQYF,TGCAGTGCCCTACCGGGACAGGGAGGGGAGCAGTACTTC
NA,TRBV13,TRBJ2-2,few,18,CASSGPGQVPKYTGELFF,TGTGCCAGCAGCGGACCGGGACAAGTCCCGAAATACACCGGGGAGCTGTTTTTT
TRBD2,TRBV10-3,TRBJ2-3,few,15,CAISQTSGGTDTQYF,TGTGCCATCAGCCAGACTAGCGGGGGCACAGATACGCAGTATTTT
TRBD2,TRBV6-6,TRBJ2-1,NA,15,CASSYSRGGAAEQFF,TGTGCCAGCAGTTACTCTCGGGGGGGAGCTGCTGAGCAGTTCTTC
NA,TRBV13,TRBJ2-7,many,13,CASSLGAGYEQYF,TGTGCCAGCAGCTTAGGGGCCGGCTACGAGCAGTACTTC
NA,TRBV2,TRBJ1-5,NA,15,CASSAQGTEAQPQHF,TGTGCCAGCAGCGCTCAGGGTACGGAAGCTCAGCCCCAGCATTTT
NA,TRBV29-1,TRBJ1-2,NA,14,CSVVDQLANYGYTF,TGCAGCGTCGTAGACCAGTTAGCTAACTATGGCTACACCTTC
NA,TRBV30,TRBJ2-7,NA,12,CAWSGIKYEQYF,TGTGCCTGGAGTGGAATCAAGTACGAGCAGTACTTC
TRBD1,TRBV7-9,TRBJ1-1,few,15,CASSLALTGGSEAFF,TGTGCCAGCAGCTTAGCCCTGACAGGGGGCTCTGAAGCTTTCTTT
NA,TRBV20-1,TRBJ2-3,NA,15,CSARDPSRSTDTQYF,TGCAGTGCTAGAGATCCGAGTAGAAGCACAGATACGCAGTATTTT
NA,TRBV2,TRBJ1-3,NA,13,CASSSRGGNTIYF,TGTGCCAGCAGCAGCCGCGGCGGAAACACCATATATTTT
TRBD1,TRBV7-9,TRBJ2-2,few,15,CASNGTGKAAGELFF,TGTGCCAGCAACGGGACAGGGAAGGCGGCCGGGGAGCTGTTTTTT
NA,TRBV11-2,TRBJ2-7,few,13,CASSLPGISEQYF,TGTGCCAGCAGCTTACCAGGCATTTCCGAGCAGTACTTC
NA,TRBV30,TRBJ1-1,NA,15,CAWMLPGTPYTEAFF,TGTGCCTGGATGCTCCCCGGGACACCATACACTGAAGCTTTCTTT